The 2 T cell receptor beta chains below all came from one sample that was sequenced in a study of beta chain features in type 1 diabetes. The investigators reverse transcribed all of the isolated RNA, so they sequenced expressed TCRB transcripts. Assay used: immunoSEQ multiplex PCR; TCRdb lists only in-frame clones, some missing. Among approximately 200,000 clones listed, over 8.5% were seen once. The source material was naive CD4+ T cells from blood. Receptor source: a woman between 18 and 29 years old in good health.

This clone was observed a few times. The chain joins TRBV19 to TRBJ2-1, with a possible D match to TRBD2 (5 bases). V gave up 2 bases and J gave up 2 bases, with 7 bases separating them. Germline loops: CDR1 LNHDA, CDR2 SQIVND (reference sequence). This CDR3 has 14 amino acids. The CDR3: CASSISGTYNEQFF. As DNA, the CDR3 is TGTGCCAGTAGTATATCCGGGACCTACAATGAGCAGTTCTTC.

This clone was detected a few times. The genes are TRBV4-1 and TRBJ1-2; unclear D gene. V dropped 1 base and J dropped 0 bases, with 9 bases sitting between them. There are 15 residues in the CDR3. Germline values: CDR1 MGHRA, CDR2 YSYEKL. The CDR3 DNA is TGCGCCAGCAGCCAAGCACGCACTACTAACTATGGCTACACCTTC. It is translated as CASSQARTTNYGYTF.